This TCR beta chain emerged from a study of human T cells and chemical hapten exposure. Points from the study as a whole: It was expanded TCRs that formed significantly more large CDR3 similarity clusters than controls did.

Time point specified: pre-sensitization, week 0. Indicated treatment: therapeutic diphenylcyclopropenone sensitization with weekly scalp DPC. People who gave samples had alopecia, were 18 to 70 years old, and were suitable for DPC. Before extraction, the whole blood was not fractionated, and total RNA was taken from it. This clonotype was picked up many times. Its antigen is currently unknown. Original processing notes: With a range of roughly 20,000 to 690,600, the median per sample was around 96,000 TCRs. TCRdb re-called the RACE reads through MiXCR, storing one row per CDR3 protein. The V and J calls were determined by TCRdb, not by the authors. The table includes some 360,000 distinct CDR3 sequences, 5.1% detected once. This CDR3 is built from 14 residues. Germline CDR1 and CDR2: LGHDT and YNNKEL (reference sequence). The V and J ends lost 4 bases and 9 bases respectively, with 15 bases between them.

The clonotype was recovered from a woman aged 45-59 years with alopecia areata. Some clones in this sample may be carry-over from other donors' samples. The source material was whole blood, sampled in connection with sensitization to the hapten diphenylcyclopropenone (DPC). The chain has TRBV3-1 and TRBJ2-2, with D maybe TRBD1 (6 bases). This CDR3 reads CASSRSTGSRELFF. The CDR3 DNA is TGTGCCAGCAGCCGTTCAACAGGGAGCAGGGAGCTGTTTTTT.